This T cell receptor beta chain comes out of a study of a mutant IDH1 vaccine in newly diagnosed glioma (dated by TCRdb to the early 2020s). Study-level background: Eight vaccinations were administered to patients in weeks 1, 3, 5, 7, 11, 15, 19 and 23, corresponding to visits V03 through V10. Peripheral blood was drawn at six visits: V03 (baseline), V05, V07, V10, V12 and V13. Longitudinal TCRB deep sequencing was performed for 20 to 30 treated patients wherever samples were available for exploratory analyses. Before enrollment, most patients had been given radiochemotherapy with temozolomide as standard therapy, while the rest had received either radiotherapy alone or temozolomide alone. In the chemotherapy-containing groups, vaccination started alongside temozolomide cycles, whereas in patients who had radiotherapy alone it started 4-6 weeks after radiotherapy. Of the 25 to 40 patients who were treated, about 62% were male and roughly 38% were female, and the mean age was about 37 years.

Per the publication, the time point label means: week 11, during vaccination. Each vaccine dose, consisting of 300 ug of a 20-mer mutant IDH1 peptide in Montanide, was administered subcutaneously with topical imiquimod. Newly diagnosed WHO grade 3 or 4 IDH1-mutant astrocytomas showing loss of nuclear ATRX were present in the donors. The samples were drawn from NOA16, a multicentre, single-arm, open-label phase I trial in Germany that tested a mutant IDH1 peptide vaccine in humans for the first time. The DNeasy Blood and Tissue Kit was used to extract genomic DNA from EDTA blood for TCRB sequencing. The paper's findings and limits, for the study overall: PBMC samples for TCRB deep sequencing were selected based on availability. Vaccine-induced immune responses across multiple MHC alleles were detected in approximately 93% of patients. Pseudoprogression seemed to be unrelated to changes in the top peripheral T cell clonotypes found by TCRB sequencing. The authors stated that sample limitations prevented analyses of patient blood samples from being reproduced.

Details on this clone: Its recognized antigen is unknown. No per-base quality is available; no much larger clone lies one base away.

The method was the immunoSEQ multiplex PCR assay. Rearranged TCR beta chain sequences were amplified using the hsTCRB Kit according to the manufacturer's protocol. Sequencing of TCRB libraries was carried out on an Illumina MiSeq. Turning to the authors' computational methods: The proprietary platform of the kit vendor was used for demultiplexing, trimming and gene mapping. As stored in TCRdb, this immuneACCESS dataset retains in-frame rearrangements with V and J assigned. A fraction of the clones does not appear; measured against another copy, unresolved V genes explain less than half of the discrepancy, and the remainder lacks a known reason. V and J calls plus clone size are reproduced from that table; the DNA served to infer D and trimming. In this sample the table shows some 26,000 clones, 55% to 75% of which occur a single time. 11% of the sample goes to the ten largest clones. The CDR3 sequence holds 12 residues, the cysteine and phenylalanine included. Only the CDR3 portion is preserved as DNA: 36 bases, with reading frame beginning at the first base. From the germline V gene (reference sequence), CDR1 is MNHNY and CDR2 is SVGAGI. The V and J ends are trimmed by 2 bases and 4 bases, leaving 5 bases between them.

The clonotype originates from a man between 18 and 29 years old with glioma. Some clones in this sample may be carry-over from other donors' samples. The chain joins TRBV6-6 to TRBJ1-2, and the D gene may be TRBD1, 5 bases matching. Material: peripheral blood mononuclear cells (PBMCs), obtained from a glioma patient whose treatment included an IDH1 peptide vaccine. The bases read TGTGCCAGCAGTTACGGGGGCTATGGCTACACCTTC. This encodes CASSYGGYGYTF.